The clone carrying this TCR beta chain showed up just a few times. Antigen: not known. This entry comes from a study of T cell repertoires in cytomegalovirus infection. Study overall: Shared public TCR beta signatures pointed to both CMV infection and a matching HLA type.

Notes on the study in general: In two of eight donors, the top clonotype was HLA-C-restricted CMV-specific. Carriage of CMV together with the relevant HLA was identifiable through cumulative public TCR beta family frequency.

This CDR3 spans 12 amino acids. The V end lost 3 bases, the J end lost 4 bases, and 6 bases lay between the germline ends. Per the germline V gene, CDR1 is SGHTA and CDR2 is FQGNSA. One entry per CDR3 protein, called by TCRdb with MiXCR from the reads. The table records approximately 130,000 distinct CDR3 sequences, roughly 25% of them present only once. This chain uses TRBV7-2 with TRBJ2-5; D is uncertain. The receptor's source is a human donor in good health (CMV status not recorded). Some clones in this sample may be carry-over from other donors' samples. The specimen was PBMCs, sequenced either directly or after in vitro stimulation (not recorded which). The CDR3 bases are TGTGCCAGCAGCTTTATGCCAGAGACCCAGTACTTC. Its translation is CASSFMPETQYF.